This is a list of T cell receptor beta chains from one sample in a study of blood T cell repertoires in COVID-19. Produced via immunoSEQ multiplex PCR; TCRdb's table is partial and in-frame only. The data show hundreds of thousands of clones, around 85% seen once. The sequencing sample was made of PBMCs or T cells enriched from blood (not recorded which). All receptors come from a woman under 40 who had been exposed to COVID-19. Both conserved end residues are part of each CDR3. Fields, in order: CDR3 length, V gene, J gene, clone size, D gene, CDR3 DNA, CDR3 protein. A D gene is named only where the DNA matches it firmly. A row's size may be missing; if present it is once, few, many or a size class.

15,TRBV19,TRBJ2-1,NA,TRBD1,TGTGCCAGTAGTGTGACAGGGTCCGACTACAATGAGCAGTTCTTC,CASSVTGSDYNEQFF
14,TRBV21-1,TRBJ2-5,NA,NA,TGTGCCAGCAGAACCGACAGGTCGGGGGAGACCCAGTACTTC,CASRTDRSGETQYF
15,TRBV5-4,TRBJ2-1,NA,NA,TGTGCCAGCAGCTTGGAACTAGCTAGTATGAATGAGCAGTTCTTC,CASSLELASMNEQFF
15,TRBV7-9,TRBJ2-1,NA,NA,TGTGCCAGCAGCTCTGTGGCCGCGCGGGACAATGAGCAGTTCTTC,CASSSVAARDNEQFF
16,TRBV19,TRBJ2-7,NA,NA,TGTGCCAGTAGTATAGCCAGTACAGAAGAAATCTACGAGCAGTACTTC,CASSIASTEEIYEQYF
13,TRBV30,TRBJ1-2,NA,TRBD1,TGTGCCTGGACTACCGGGACAGGTTATGGCTACACCTTC,CAWTTGTGYGYTF
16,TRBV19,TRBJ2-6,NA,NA,TGTGCCAGTAGTATTTTAGGGGCCTCCGGGGCCAACGTCCTGACTTTC,CASSILGASGANVLTF
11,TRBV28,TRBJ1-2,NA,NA,TGTGCCAGCAGGCGGGGCTATGGCTACACCTTC,CASRRGYGYTF
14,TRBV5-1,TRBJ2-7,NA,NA,TGCGCCAGCAGCTTGGAGGTCAGGGACTACGAGCAGTACTTC,CASSLEVRDYEQYF
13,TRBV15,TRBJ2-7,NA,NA,TGTGCCACCAGCAGAGGCGTTACCTACGAGCAGTACTTC,CATSRGVTYEQYF
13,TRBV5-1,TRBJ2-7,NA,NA,TGCGCCAGCAGCCCGGAGACCCTGGACGAGCAGTACTTC,CASSPETLDEQYF
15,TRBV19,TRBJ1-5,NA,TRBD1,TGTGCCAGTAGTACTTGGCAGGGGGACAATCAGCCCCAGCATTTT,CASSTWQGDNQPQHF
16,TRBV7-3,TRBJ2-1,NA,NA,TGTGCCAGCAGCTTAGGCGGCAGTTTTTCCTACAATGAGCAGTTCTTC,CASSLGGSFSYNEQFF
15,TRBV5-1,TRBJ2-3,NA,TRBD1,TGCGCCAGCAGCCACGGGGACAGGGGAACAGATACGCAGTATTTT,CASSHGDRGTDTQYF
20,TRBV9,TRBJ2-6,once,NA,TGTGCCAGCAGCCCGAAAACACACGGTATTAACTACTCTGGGGCCAACGTCCTGACTTTC,CASSPKTHGINYSGANVLTF
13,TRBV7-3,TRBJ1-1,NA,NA,TGTGCCAGCAGTATGACAAGAGACACTGAAGCTTTCTTT,CASSMTRDTEAFF
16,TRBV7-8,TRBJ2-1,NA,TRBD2,TGTGCCAGCAGCTTAGAGGAGCGGGAGGGCCTTAATGAGCAGTTCTTC,CASSLEEREGLNEQFF
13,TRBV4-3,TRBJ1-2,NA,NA,TGCGCCAGCAGCCTAGAGGGGGGGAATGGCTACACCTTC,CASSLEGGNGYTF
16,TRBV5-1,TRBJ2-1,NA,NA,TGCGCCAGCAGCTTTGGAGATTCCAGCTCCTACAATGAGCAGTTCTTC,CASSFGDSSSYNEQFF
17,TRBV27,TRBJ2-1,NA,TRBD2,TGTGCCAGCAGTTCTAGCGGGGGGTTCAGCTCCTACAATGAGCAGTTCTTC,CASSSSGGFSSYNEQFF
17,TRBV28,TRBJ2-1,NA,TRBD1,TGTGCCAGCAGTTTAGGGTCGACAGGGATACACTACAATGAGCAGTTCTTC,CASSLGSTGIHYNEQFF
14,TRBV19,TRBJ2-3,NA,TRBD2,TGTGCCAGTAGTATTGGACTAGCCGTAGATACGCAGTATTTT,CASSIGLAVDTQYF
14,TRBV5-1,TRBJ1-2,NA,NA,TGCGCCAGCAGCTCCCCAGGGGAGAATTATGGCTACACCTTC,CASSSPGENYGYTF
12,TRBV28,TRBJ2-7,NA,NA,TGTGCCACCACTCAGGGATCCTACGAGCAGTACTTC,CATTQGSYEQYF
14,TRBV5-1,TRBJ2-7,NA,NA,TGCGCCAGCAGCTTGGAATGGAGCTCCTACGAGCAGTACTTC,CASSLEWSSYEQYF
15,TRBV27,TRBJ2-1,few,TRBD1,TGTGCCAGCAGACGAGACAGGGAACATTACAATGAGCAGTTCTTC,CASRRDREHYNEQFF
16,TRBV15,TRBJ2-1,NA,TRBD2,TGTGCCACCGGCAGAGGGCGGGAGCGGGGTAACAATGAGCAGTTCTTC,CATGRGRERGNNEQFF
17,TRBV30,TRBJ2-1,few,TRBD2,TGTGCCTGGAGTGTAAAAGGAATGGGAGGGATCTACAATGAGCAGTTCTTC,CAWSVKGMGGIYNEQFF
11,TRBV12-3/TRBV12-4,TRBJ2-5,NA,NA,TGTGCCATCCATTTACAGGGAACCCAGTACTTC,CAIHLQGTQYF
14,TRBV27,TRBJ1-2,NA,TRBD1,TGTGCCAGCAGTCCGAAAACAGGGGTCTATGGCTACACCTTC,CASSPKTGVYGYTF
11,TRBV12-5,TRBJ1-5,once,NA,TGTGCTAGTGGTATATATCAGCCCCAGCATTTT,CASGIYQPQHF
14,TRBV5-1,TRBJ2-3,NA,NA,TGCGCCAGCAGCTGGGGGGATAGCACAGATACGCAGTATTTT,CASSWGDSTDTQYF
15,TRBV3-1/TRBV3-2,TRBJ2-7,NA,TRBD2,TGTGCCAGCAGCCAGAGCCCGGGGGGTATCTACGAGCAGTACTTC,CASSQSPGGIYEQYF
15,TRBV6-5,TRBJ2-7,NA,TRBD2,TGTGCCAGCCCCTCGGGGGGGGACCGCCGCGGATGGCAGTACTTC,CASPSGGDRRGWQYF
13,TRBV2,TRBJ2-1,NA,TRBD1,TGTGCCAGCACCGGGACAGGGGGCAATGAGCAGTTCTTC,CASTGTGGNEQFF
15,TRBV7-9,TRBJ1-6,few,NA,TGTGCCAGCAGCCCCCAAGGGGCAGCTAATTCACCCCTCCACTTT,CASSPQGAANSPLHF
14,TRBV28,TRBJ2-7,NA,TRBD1,TGTGCCAGCACGACAGGGGGTAAAGTCAGCGAGCAGTACTTC,CASTTGGKVSEQYF
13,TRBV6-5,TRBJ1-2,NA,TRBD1,TGTGCCAGCATTCCAGGGGGCCGGGGCGGCTACACCTTC,CASIPGGRGGYTF
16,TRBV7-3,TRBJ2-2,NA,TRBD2,TGTGCCAGCAGCTTAAGTGGACTAGCTAACACCGGGGAGCTGTTTTTT,CASSLSGLANTGELFF
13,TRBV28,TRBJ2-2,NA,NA,TGTGCCAGCAGTTTCACGAACACCGGGGAGCTGTTTTTT,CASSFTNTGELFF
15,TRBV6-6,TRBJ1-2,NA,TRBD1,TGTGCCAGCATTATACAGGGGGCCTCCAACTATGGCTACACCTTC,CASIIQGASNYGYTF
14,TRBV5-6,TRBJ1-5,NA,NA,TGTGCCAGCAGCTTGAGAATCAGGAATCAGCCCCAGCATTTT,CASSLRIRNQPQHF
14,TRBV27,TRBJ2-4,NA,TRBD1,TGTGCCAGCGGCCTTAGAACCCGGGACAGCATTCAGTACTTC,CASGLRTRDSIQYF
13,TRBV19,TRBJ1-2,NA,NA,TGTGCCAGTAAGACAGCAACCAACTATGGCTACACCTTC,CASKTATNYGYTF
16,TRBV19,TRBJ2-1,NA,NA,TGTGCCAGTAGTATAGGTCCAGCGGCCGTTTACAATGAGCAGTTCTTC,CASSIGPAAVYNEQFF
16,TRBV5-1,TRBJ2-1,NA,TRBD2,TGCGCCAGCAGCCTGGGGGGACTAGCGGGATCGGATGAGCAGTTCTTC,CASSLGGLAGSDEQFF
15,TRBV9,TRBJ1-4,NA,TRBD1,TGTGCCAGCAGCGTAGGGAGACAGGGGATTGAAAAACTGTTTTTT,CASSVGRQGIEKLFF
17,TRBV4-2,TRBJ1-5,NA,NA,TGTGCCAGCAGCCGAGATACAGGGTTAATGAGCAATCAGCCCCAGCATTTT,CASSRDTGLMSNQPQHF
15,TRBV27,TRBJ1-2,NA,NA,TGTGCCAGCAGATCCCCCCTACAGGGAATCTATGGCTACACCTTC,CASRSPLQGIYGYTF
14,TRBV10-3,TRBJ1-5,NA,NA,TGTGCCATCAGTGAGTCGGGGGGGGATCAGCCCCAGCATTTT,CAISESGGDQPQHF